A selection of T cell receptor beta chains follows, all from one sample in a study of human thymus T cells. TCRdb's copy holds only in-frame clones and misses some; the assay was immunoSEQ multiplex PCR. This table has roughly 77,000 clones, 95% appearing once. The sequenced material came from thymus tissue. The source of these receptors is a girl under three years old with a congenital heart defect but otherwise immunologically healthy. Both conserved end residues are trimmed from each CDR3. Fields, in order: CDR3 protein, V gene.

ASSPTRESFYGYT | TRBV5-6
ASSSGARGYT | TRBV7-2
ASSEGGSRGLEAF | TRBV25-1
ASSGTEGARTDTQY | TRBV18
ASSPSEENEKLF | TRBV18
ATSRNNQGSEKLF | TRBV15
ASSPRRGDGYT | TRBV7-9
ASSLTQGRPSGANVLT | TRBV5-1
ASSQEGKRERNEQF | TRBV14
ASSQDVTGGQRSQPQH | TRBV4-2
SVQYRTGREQY | TRBV29-1
ASSLAGGTEYGYT | TRBV7-6
ASSYGPAGINTQY | TRBV6-5
ASSLWGRRANSYNEQF | TRBV7-9
ASSLAADGYGYT | TRBV5-6
SACFEQY | TRBV20-1
ASSPPPGDRGLYNEQF | TRBV4-3
ASSYPGGEWYNEQF | TRBV5-6
SAGDRGNGANVLT | TRBV29-1
ASSSRPIDSSGGYGYT | TRBV11-2
ASSFRARTGGRETQY | TRBV27
SEGDRYTDTQY | TRBV29-1
SVDPGLAGHEQY | TRBV29-1
ASSAADTQY | TRBV10-1
ASSWERNTGELF | TRBV27
ASSRDPQETQY | TRBV4-3
ASSSRGERNYGYT | TRBV5-5
ASSLGQVQAF | TRBV7-2
ASSESPTGYGYT | TRBV6-1
ASSLLRGGSPSNQPQH | TRBV28
ASSARGSVYGYT | TRBV27